Below are 20 T cell receptor beta chains sequenced from a single sample in a study of T cells after yellow fever vaccination. Each CDR3 protein gets one entry after TCRdb re-called the 5' RACE reads with MiXCR. The sample has some 300,000 distinct CDR3 sequences; 7.5% to 9% are singletons. The sequencing used CD4+ T cells sorted from PBMCs, collected 5 days after the yellow fever booster vaccination. Receptor source: a man younger than 35 who received the YFV17D yellow fever vaccine.

The CDR3 DNA follows: TGCAGTGCTAGAGATCTCAGGCGGGGGGGCCAAACCGGGGAGCTGTTTTTT. Amino acid sequence: CSARDLRRGGQTGELFF. The V gene is TRBV20-1, the J gene TRBJ2-2, with 9 bases matching TRBD2. The CDR3 contains 17 residues. After removal of 0 bases from V and 5 bases from J, the junction contained 10 bases not matched to a gene. From germline, CDR1 is DFQATT and CDR2 SNEGSKA (reference sequence).

The CDR3 sequence: CASSVAGRVNTGELFF. The CDR3 region has the DNA TGTGCCAGCAGCGTAGCAGGCAGGGTGAACACCGGGGAGCTGTTTTTT. The V call is TRBV9, the J call TRBJ2-2; the D gene is possibly TRBD1 (5 bases). Trimming pared 0 bases from V and 1 base from J, leaving 10 bases between. Per the germline V gene, CDR1 is SGDLS and CDR2 is YYNGEE. The CDR3 runs to 16 residues. The full variable domain, completed using reference TRBV9 and TRBJ2-2, is DSGVTQTPKHLITATGQRVTLRCSPRSGDLSVYWYQQSLDQGLQFLIQYYNGEERAKGNILERFSAQQFPDLHSELNLSSLELGDSALYFCASSVAGRVNTGELFFGEGSRLTVL.

The genes are TRBV7-2 and TRBJ1-6; no clear D. This CDR3 has 13 residues. Looked up from germline, CDR1 is SGHTA and CDR2 is FQGNSA. Between the trimmed V and J ends, which lost 2 bases and 7 bases, there was a span of 6 bases. The CDR3 loop is CASSLWENSPLHF. The CDR3 bases are TGTGCCAGCAGCTTATGGGAGAATTCACCCCTCCACTTT. Full variable domain (missing parts from reference TRBV7-2 and TRBJ1-6): GAGVSQSPSNKVTEKGKDVELRCDPISGHTALYWYRQSLGQGLEFLIYFQGNSAPDKSGLPSDRFSAERTGGSVSTLTIQRTQQEDSAVYLCASSLWENSPLHFGNGTRLTVT.

A few counts support this clonotype. This chain joins TRBV7-2 and TRBJ2-3; D call uncertain. The germline CDR1 and CDR2 sequences are SGHTA and FQGNSA. Between the trimmed V and J ends, which lost 5 bases and 6 bases, there was a span of 6 bases. The CDR3 runs 11 residues. The CDR3 bases are TGTGCCAGCAGCCCCTGGGATACGCAGTATTTT. Residues: CASSPWDTQYF.

The genes are TRBV7-2 and TRBJ2-3; D is unclear. V was clipped by 1 base and J by 3 bases, with 5 bases between them. The germline CDR1 and CDR2 sequences are SGHTA and FQGNSA. The CDR3 extends over 13 amino acids. CDR3 in amino acids: CASSLGETDTQYF. In DNA, the CDR3 is TGTGCCAGCAGCTTAGGGGAAACAGATACGCAGTATTTT.

This clonotype turned up a few times. The chain couples TRBV20-1 to TRBJ2-5, with 10 nucleotides matching TRBD2. V trimming: 4 bases; J trimming: 1 base; junction bases outside the gene matches: 3. Germline V CDR1 and CDR2: DFQATT, SNEGSKA (reference sequence). This CDR3 comprises 14 residues. CDR3 residues: CSAILAGGQETQYF. CDR3 DNA: TGCAGTGCTATTTTAGCGGGGGGCCAAGAGACCCAGTACTTC.

This clonotype has a count of ten or more. The rearrangement joins TRBV12-5 to TRBJ2-7; D unresolved. This CDR3 has 11 residues. V lost 4 bases and J lost 2, with 3 bases in between. The germline CDR1 and CDR2 sequences are LGHNT and FRNRAP. The CDR3 reads CASGSAYEQYV. CDR3 bases: TGTGCTAGTGGTTCGGCCTACGAGCAGTACGTC.

The gene calls are TRBV12-3 or TRBV12-4 and TRBJ2-2, with D hard to call. V was shortened by 5 bases and J by 6 bases, with 13 bases between the two germline ends. CDR3 length: 14 amino acids. CDR3 in amino acids: CASSVSVGSGELFF. DNA for the CDR3: TGTGCCAGCAGTGTGTCAGTGGGATCCGGGGAGCTGTTTTTT.

Ten or more counts support this clonotype. The V gene is TRBV6-5, the J gene TRBJ2-1; possibly TRBD1 for D (6 bases). Germline assignment: CDR1 MNHEY and CDR2 SVGAGI. Between the trimmed V and J ends, which lost 5 bases and 9 bases, there was a span of 11 bases. The CDR3 consists of 12 residues. CDR3 region: CASSKQGSEQFF. CDR3 coding DNA: TGTGCCAGCAGTAAACAGGGATCTGAGCAGTTCTTC.

The CDR3 spells CASSLRNTGNTEAFF. DNA of the CDR3: TGCGCCAGCAGCTTGCGAAATACAGGGAACACTGAAGCTTTCTTT. V usage is TRBV5-1 and J usage is TRBJ1-1; tentatively, D is TRBD1 (5 bases). V lost 1 base to trimming and J lost 1 base, with 11 bases between them. CDR1 and CDR2 (germline): SGHRS, YFSETQ. The CDR3 has 15 amino acids.

This clonotype was picked up a small number of times. The chain uses TRBV5-1 and TRBJ1-1, with D perhaps TRBD1 (5 bases). Looked up from germline, CDR1 is SGHRS and CDR2 is YFSETQ. The CDR3 consists of 15 residues. V was trimmed by 3 bases and J by 4 bases, leaving 16 bases between them. CDR3 residues: CASSWGFSGLTEAFF. CDR3 nucleotides: TGCGCCAGCAGCTGGGGTTTCTCAGGGCTCACTGAAGCTTTCTTT.

This clonotype was observed a handful of times. The chain employs TRBV6-4 and TRBJ1-1, with D uncertain. This CDR3 spans 11 amino acids. In germline, CDR1 is MRHNA, CDR2 SNTAGT. Trimming took off 4 bases at V and 10 bases at J, with 10 bases between the two ends. DNA of the CDR3: TGTGCCAGCAGTGTAGTTACCGGAGCTTTCTTT. This sequence encodes CASSVVTGAFF.

The chain uses TRBV18 and TRBJ2-5; 8 nucleotides align to TRBD1. V was clipped by 1 base and J by 1 base; unmatched bases: 5. The length of the CDR3 is 16 residues. In germline, CDR1 is KGHSH, CDR2 LQKENI. The CDR3 sequence is CASSPQIGTGQETQYF. The CDR3 nucleotides are TGTGCCAGCTCACCACAAATTGGGACAGGCCAAGAGACCCAGTACTTC.

This clonotype occurred many times. The V and J genes are TRBV4-2 and TRBJ1-1; 7 bases agree with TRBD1. The trim removed 3 bases at V and 0 bases at J, leaving 1 base unmatched. The length of the CDR3 is 14 residues. CDR1 is LGHNA, CDR2 YNFKEQ, per germline. The CDR3 region is CASSQDRLNTEAFF. CDR3 nucleotide sequence: TGTGCCAGCAGCCAGGACAGGTTGAACACTGAAGCTTTCTTT.

The chain uses TRBV10-3 and TRBJ1-1; D possibly corresponds to TRBD1 (6 bases). The CDR3 is made up of 15 amino acids. The germline CDR1 and CDR2 sequences are ENHRY and SYGVKD. V was cut by 0 bases and J by 1 base, with 9 bases left in between. As DNA, the CDR3 is TGTGCCATCAGTGAGTCGGAAGGGGGGAACACTGAAGCTTTCTTT. This encodes CAISESEGGNTEAFF.

This clonotype was seen a handful of times. The chain links TRBV12-3 or TRBV12-4 to TRBJ2-6; weak D call: TRBD1 (6 bases). V lost 10 bases and J 1 base, leaving 14 bases between the germline ends. CDR3 length: 15 residues. The CDR3 loop is CAILGGRSGANVLTF. CDR3 nucleotides: TGTGCCATCCTAGGGGGAAGGTCTGGGGCCAACGTCCTGACTTTC.

The chain employs TRBV7-2 and TRBJ2-5; D might be TRBD1 (5 bases). Trimming left V 1 base short and J 7 bases short, with 16 bases between. CDR1 and CDR2 (germline): SGHTA, FQGNSA. The CDR3 consists of 15 residues. The CDR3 protein is CASSLGGRVPGTQYF. The CDR3 nucleotides read TGTGCCAGCAGCTTAGGAGGCAGGGTGCCAGGGACCCAGTACTTC.

There are many counts of this clonotype. The rearrangement links TRBV5-1 to TRBJ1-2; D not certain. The CDR3 has 11 residues. Between the trimmed V and J ends, which lost 0 bases and 7 bases, there was a span of 4 bases. CDR1 is SGHRS, CDR2 YFSETQ, per germline. The CDR3 region has the DNA TGCGCCAGCAGCTTGGAGGGTGGCTACACCTTC. This encodes CASSLEGGYTF.

In this sample, this clonotype turned up a few times. In DNA form, the CDR3 reads TGTGCCGCCACAGGGACCGGGGAGCTGTTTTTT. Translation gives CAATGTGELFF. The V call is TRBV10-3, the J call TRBJ2-2, with D possibly TRBD1 on 6 matching bases. The CDR3 contains 11 residues. V was cut by 11 bases and J by 5 bases, with 9 bases left in between. The germline CDR1 and CDR2 sequences are ENHRY and SYGVKD.

This clonotype has at least ten counts. In nucleotides, the CDR3 is TGTGCCATCACCTCGGACAGGGAAGGCAATTCTTTCTTT. Translation: CAITSDREGNSFF. The V and J genes are TRBV10-3 and TRBJ1-1; TRBD1 agrees at 8 bases. CDR3 size: 13 residues. Trimming removed 7 bases from V and 12 bases from J; junction bases left unmatched: 13. Germline CDR1 reads ENHRY; CDR2 reads SYGVKD.